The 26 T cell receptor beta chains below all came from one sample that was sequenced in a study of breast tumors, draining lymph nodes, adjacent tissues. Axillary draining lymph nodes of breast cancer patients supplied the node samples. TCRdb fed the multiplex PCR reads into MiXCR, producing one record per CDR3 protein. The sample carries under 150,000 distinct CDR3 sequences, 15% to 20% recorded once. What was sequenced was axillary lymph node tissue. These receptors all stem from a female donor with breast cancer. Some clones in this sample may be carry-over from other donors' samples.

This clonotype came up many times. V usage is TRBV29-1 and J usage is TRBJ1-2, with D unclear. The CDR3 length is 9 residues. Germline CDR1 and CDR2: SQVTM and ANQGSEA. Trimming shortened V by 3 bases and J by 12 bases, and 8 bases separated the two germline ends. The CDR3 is CSVERENTF. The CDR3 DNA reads TGCAGCGTTGAGAGGGAAAACACCTTC.

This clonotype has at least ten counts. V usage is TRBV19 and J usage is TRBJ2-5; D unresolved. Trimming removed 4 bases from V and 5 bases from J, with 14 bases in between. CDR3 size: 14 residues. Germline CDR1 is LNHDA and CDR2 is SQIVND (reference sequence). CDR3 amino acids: CASSSSPIGETQYF. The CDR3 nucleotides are TGTGCCAGTAGTAGCAGCCCCATCGGGGAGACCCAGTACTTC.

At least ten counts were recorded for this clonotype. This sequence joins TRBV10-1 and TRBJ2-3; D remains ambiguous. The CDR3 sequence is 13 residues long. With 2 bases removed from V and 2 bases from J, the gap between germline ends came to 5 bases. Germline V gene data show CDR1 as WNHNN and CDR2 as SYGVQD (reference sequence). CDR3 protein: CASSEAFTDTQYF. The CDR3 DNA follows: TGCGCCAGCAGTGAGGCTTTCACAGATACGCAGTATTTT.

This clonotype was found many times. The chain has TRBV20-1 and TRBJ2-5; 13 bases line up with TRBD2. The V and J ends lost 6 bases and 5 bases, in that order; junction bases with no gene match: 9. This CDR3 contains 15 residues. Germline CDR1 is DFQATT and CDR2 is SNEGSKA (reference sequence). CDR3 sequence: CSATGLAGFGETQYF. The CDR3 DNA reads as TGCAGTGCAACGGGACTAGCGGGGTTCGGGGAGACCCAGTACTTC.

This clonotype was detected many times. CDR3: CASSADMEETQYF. CDR3 in DNA: TGTGCCAGCAGCGCCGACATGGAAGAGACCCAGTACTTC. The rearrangement joins TRBV7-3 to TRBJ2-5, with unresolved D. CDR1 is SGHTA and CDR2 is FQGTGA in the germline V gene. V was cut by 5 bases and J by 3 bases, with 10 bases left in between. The CDR3 length is 13 residues. The full variable domain, with the rest looked up from reference TRBV7-3 and TRBJ2-5, is GAGVSQTPSNKVTEKGKYVELRCDPISGHTALYWYRQSLGQGPEFLIYFQGTGAADDSGLPNDRFFAVRPEGSVSTLKIQRTERGDSAVYLCASSADMEETQYFGPGTRLLVL.

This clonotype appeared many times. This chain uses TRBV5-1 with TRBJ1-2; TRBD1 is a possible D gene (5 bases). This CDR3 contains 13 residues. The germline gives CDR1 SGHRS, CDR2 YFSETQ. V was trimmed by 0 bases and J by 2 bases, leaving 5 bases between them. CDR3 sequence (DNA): TGCGCCAGCAGCTTGGACAGGAACTATGGCTACACCTTC. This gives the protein CASSLDRNYGYTF.

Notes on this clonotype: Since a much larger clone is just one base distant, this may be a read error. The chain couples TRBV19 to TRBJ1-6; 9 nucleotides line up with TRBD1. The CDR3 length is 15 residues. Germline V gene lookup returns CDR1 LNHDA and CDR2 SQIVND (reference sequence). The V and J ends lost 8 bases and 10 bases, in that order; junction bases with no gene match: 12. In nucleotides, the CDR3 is TGTGCCAGTGGTGCCGAGACAGGGGGGGGCTCACCCCTCCACTTT. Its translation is CASGAETGGGSPLHF.

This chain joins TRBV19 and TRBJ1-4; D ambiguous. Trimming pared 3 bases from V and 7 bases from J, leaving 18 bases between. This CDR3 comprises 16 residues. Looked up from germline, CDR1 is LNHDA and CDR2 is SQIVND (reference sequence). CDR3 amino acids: CASSIGFEGEGEKLFF. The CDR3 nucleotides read TGTGCCAGTAGTATTGGGTTTGAGGGCGAGGGTGAAAAACTGTTTTTT.

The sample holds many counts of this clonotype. CDR3 in DNA: TGCGCCAGCAGTGAGTCTACAGGTGGAAGGGATGAGCAGTTCTTC. This sequence encodes CASSESTGGRDEQFF. This rearrangement joins TRBV10-1 to TRBJ2-1; maybe TRBD1 (5 bases). V lost 0 bases and J 8 bases, leaving 14 bases between the germline ends. CDR1 is WNHNN, CDR2 SYGVQD, per germline (reference sequence). This CDR3 region has 15 residues.

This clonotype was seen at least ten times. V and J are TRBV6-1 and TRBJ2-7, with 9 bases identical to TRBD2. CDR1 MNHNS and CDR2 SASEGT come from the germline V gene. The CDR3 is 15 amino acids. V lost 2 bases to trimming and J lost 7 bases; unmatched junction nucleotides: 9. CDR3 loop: CASSERGRASNEQYF. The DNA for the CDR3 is TGTGCCAGCAGTGAACGCGGGAGGGCCTCGAATGAGCAGTACTTC.

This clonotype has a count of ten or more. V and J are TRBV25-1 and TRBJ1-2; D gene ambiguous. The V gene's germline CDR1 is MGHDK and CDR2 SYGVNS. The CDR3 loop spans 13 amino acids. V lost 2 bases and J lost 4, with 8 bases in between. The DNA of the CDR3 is TGTGCCAGCAGTGAAGGGGTTTTCTATGGCTACACCTTC. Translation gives CASSEGVFYGYTF.

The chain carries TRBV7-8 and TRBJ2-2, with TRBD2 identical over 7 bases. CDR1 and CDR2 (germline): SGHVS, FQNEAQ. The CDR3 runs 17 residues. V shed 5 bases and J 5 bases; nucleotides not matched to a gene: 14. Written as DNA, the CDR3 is TGTGCCAGCAGCGCCTCCCAGGGAGGGGTTGGAACCGGGGAGCTGTTTTTT. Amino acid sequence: CASSASQGGVGTGELFF.

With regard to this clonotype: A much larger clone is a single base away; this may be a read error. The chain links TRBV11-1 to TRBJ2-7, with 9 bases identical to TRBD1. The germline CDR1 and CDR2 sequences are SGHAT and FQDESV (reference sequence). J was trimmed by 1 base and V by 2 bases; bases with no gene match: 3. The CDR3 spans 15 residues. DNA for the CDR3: TGTGCCAGCAGCTTAATAGGGACAGGGTCCTACGAGCAGTACTTC. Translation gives CASSLIGTGSYEQYF.

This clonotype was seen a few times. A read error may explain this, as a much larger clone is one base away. CDR3 DNA sequence: TGTGCCAGCAGCCGGCCTGGGGCAAAGACCCAGTACTTC. It is translated as CASSRPGAKTQYF. This chain connects TRBV7-8 to TRBJ2-5; possibly TRBD1 for D (5 bases). Germline V gene data show CDR1 as SGHVS and CDR2 as FQNEAQ. The CDR3 loop spans 13 amino acids. V lost 5 bases and J lost 6, with 13 bases in between.

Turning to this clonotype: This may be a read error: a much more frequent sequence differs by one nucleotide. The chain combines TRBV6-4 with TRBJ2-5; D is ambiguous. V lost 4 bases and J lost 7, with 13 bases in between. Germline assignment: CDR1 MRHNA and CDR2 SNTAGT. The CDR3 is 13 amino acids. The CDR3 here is CASSVGQKGTQYF. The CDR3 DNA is TGTGCCAGCAGTGTTGGGCAGAAAGGGACCCAGTACTTC.

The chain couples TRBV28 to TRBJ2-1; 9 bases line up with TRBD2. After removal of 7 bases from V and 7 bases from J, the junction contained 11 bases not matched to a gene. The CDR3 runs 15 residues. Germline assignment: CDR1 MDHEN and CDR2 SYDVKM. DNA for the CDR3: TGTGCCAGCAATAGCGGGAGTGCATCGAGGAATGAGCAGTTCTTC. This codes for CASNSGSASRNEQFF.

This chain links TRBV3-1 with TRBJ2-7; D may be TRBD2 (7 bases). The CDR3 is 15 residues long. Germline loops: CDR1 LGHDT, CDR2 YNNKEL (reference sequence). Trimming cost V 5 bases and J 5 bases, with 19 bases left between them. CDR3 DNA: TGTGCCAGCAGCACCTGGGGGGGCAGGGACCACGAGCAGTACTTC. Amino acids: CASSTWGGRDHEQYF.

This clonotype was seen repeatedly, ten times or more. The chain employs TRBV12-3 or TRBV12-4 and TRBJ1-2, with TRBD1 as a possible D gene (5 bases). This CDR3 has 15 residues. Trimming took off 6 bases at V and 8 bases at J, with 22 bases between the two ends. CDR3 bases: TGTGCCAGCAGCGATCCTATCCAGGGACCGCTAGGCTACACCTTC. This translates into CASSDPIQGPLGYTF.

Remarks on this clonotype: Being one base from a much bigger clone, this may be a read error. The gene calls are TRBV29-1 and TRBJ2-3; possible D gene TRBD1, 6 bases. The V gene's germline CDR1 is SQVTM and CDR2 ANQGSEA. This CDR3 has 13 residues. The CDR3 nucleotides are TGCAGCGCTGACGGGACACTCACAGATACGCGGTATTTT. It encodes CSADGTLTDTRYF.

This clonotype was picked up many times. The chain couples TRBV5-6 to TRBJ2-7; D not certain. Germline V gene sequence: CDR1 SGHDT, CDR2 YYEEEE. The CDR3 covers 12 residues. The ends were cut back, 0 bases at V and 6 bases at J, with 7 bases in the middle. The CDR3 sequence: CASSLVTSEQYF. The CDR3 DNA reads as TGTGCCAGCAGCTTGGTAACAAGCGAGCAGTACTTC.

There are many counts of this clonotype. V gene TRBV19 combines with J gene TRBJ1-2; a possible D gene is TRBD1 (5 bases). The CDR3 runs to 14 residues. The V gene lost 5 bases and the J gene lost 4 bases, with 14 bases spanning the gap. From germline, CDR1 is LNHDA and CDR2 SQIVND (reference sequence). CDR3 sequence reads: CASSSLQATYGYTF. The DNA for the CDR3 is TGTGCCAGTAGTTCCCTACAGGCAACCTATGGCTACACCTTC.

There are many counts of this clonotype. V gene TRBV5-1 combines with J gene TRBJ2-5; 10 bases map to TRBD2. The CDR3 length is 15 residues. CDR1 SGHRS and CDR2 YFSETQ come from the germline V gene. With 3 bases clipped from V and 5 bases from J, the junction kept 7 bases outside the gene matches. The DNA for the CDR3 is TGCGCCAGCAGCTCAAGCGGGGGGGCGGTGGAGACCCAGTACTTC. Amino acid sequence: CASSSSGGAVETQYF.

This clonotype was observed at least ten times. CDR3 residues: CASSEVDGYNEQFF. The CDR3 DNA is TGTGCCAGCAGTGAAGTTGACGGCTACAATGAGCAGTTCTTC. This chain joins TRBV6-1 and TRBJ2-1; no firm D call. Trimming removed 1 base at V and 3 bases at J, with 7 bases between. The CDR3 totals 14 residues. Germline CDR1 MNHNS, CDR2 SASEGT.

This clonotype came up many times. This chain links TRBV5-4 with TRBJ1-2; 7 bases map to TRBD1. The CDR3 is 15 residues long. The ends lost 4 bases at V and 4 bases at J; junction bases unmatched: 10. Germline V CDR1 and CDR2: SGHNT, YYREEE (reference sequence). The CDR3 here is CASSPPTGLSYGYTF. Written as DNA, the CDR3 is TGTGCCAGCAGCCCTCCGACAGGGTTGAGCTATGGCTACACCTTC.

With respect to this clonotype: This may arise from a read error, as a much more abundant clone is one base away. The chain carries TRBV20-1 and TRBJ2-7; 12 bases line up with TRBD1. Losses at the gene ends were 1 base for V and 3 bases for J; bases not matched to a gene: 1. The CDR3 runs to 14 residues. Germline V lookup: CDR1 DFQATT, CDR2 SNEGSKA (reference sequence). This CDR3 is CSARGDRGHYEQYF. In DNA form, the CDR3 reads TGCAGTGCTAGAGGGGACAGGGGGCACTACGAGCAGTACTTC.

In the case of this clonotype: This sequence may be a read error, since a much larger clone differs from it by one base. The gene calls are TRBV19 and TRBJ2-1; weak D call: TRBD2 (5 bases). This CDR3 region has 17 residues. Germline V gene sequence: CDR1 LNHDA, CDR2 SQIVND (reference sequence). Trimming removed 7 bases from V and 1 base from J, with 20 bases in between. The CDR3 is CASKIISFPGSYNEQFF. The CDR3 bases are TGTGCCAGTAAGATTATCAGCTTTCCGGGATCCTACAATGAGCAGTTCTTC.